This record looks at one T cell receptor (beta chain) sequence and its context. The whole isolated RNA underwent reverse transcription, so sequencing captured expressed TCRB transcripts. Produced via immunoSEQ multiplex PCR; TCRdb's table is partial and in-frame only. This table has around 250,000 clones, about 30% appearing once. The source of the sample is a study of beta chain features in type 1 diabetes. Trimming took 3 bases from V and 4 from J; bases not matched to a gene: 7. The V gene's germline CDR1 is SGHRS and CDR2 YFSETQ. The CDR3 is made up of 16 amino acids. The source is a man aged 25-45 years in good health. The rearrangement uses TRBV5-1 and TRBJ2-3, with 11 positions matching TRBD2. The sample consisted of central memory CD4+ T cells from blood. The CDR3 DNA sequence: TGCGCCAGCAGCTCCATCTTAGCGGGAGGGGCAGATACGCAGTATTTT. It encodes CASSSILAGGADTQYF.